The next 14 T cell receptor beta chains were all read from a single sample in a study of control samples from healthy donors and cancer patients. Sequenced by immunoSEQ multiplex PCR; TCRdb stores in-frame clones only, minus some. This sample has 140,000 to 150,000 clones; roughly 93% occur once, and the top ten carry around 5.4%. The sample was blood. These receptor sequences come from a man aged 18 to 29 in good health.

This sequence joins TRBV4-3 and TRBJ2-3; TRBD1 aligns across 7 bases. V shed 2 bases, J shed 4 bases, and the junction held 3 bases outside the gene matches. The CDR3 runs to 14 residues. Germline V gene sequence: CDR1 LGHNA, CDR2 YSLEER. CDR3: CASSQYRGSDTQYF. CDR3 in DNA: TGCGCCAGCAGCCAATACAGGGGATCAGATACGCAGTATTTT.

The genes are TRBV30 and TRBJ2-7; 10 bases are a match to TRBD2. Looked up from germline, CDR1 is GTSNPN and CDR2 is SVGIG (reference sequence). The V gene end was trimmed by 3 bases and the J gene end by 3 bases; junction bases not matched to a gene: 8. The CDR3 runs 15 residues. CDR3 sequence: CAWSRVLAGDYEQYF. Written as DNA, the CDR3 is TGTGCCTGGAGCAGGGTCCTAGCGGGAGACTACGAGCAGTACTTC.

The V call is TRBV2, the J call TRBJ1-1; D uncertain. The V gene's germline CDR1 is SNHLY and CDR2 FYNNEI. V was shortened by 6 bases and J by 4 bases, with 3 bases between the two germline ends. CDR3 length: 10 amino acids. The CDR3 DNA reads as TGTGCCAGCAGCACCACTGAAGCTTTCTTT. This encodes CASSTTEAFF.

CDR3 bases: TGTGCCAGCAGCTCATACAGGGTCCCCTACAATGAGCAGTTCTTC. It is translated as CASSSYRVPYNEQFF. The chain employs TRBV11-3 and TRBJ2-1; a possible D gene is TRBD1 (6 bases). CDR1 is SGHNT, CDR2 YENEEA, per germline. Trimming stripped 4 bases from V and 2 bases from J, with 12 bases between. The CDR3 length is 15 residues. The entire variable domain, with the rest obtained from reference TRBV11-3 and TRBJ2-1, is as follows: EAGVVQSPRYKIIEKKQPVAFWCNPISGHNTLYWYLQNLGQGPELLIRYENEEAVDDSQLPKDRFSAERLKGVDSTLKIQPAELGDSAVYLCASSSYRVPYNEQFFGPGTRLTVL.

CDR3 region: CASSIEGYNSPLHF. In DNA, the CDR3 is TGTGCCAGTAGTATAGAGGGGTACAATTCACCCCTCCACTTT. V and J are TRBV19 and TRBJ1-6; D remains unclear. Germline V CDR1 and CDR2: LNHDA, SQIVND (reference sequence). The CDR3 spans 14 residues. Trimming took 0 bases from V and 7 from J, leaving 7 bases between them.

The V call is TRBV11-3, the J call TRBJ1-1; 7 bases are shared with TRBD1. The CDR3 spans 13 residues. V dropped 5 bases and J dropped 1; count of bases not matched to a gene: 1. The germline gives CDR1 SGHNT, CDR2 YENEEA. The CDR3 loop is CASSGQENTEAFF. Written as DNA, the CDR3 is TGTGCCAGCAGCGGACAGGAGAACACTGAAGCTTTCTTT.

The chain carries TRBV2 and TRBJ1-1, with 7 bases that match TRBD1. CDR3 size: 15 residues. CDR1 and CDR2 (germline): SNHLY, FYNNEI. V shed 6 bases, J shed 4 bases, and the junction held 11 bases outside the gene matches. The chain's CDR3 is CASSALTGRGTEAFF. CDR3 nucleotide sequence: TGTGCCAGCAGCGCTTTGACAGGGAGAGGCACTGAAGCTTTCTTT.

J is TRBJ2-7 and V is TRBV7-9; tentative D call: TRBD1 (5 bases). The V end lost 4 bases, the J end lost 3 bases, and 7 bases lay between the germline ends. This CDR3 has 12 amino acids. Looked up from germline, CDR1 is SEHNR and CDR2 is FQNEAQ (reference sequence). The CDR3 bases are TGTGCCAGCAGCTCGACAGTCTACGAGCAGTACTTC. This encodes CASSSTVYEQYF.

The chain recombines TRBV28 with TRBJ1-5; no clear D. Germline-derived CDR1 and CDR2 are MDHEN and SYDVKM. V was shortened by 6 bases and J by 3 bases, with 6 bases between the two germline ends. This CDR3 comprises 12 residues. This CDR3 is CASRFHNQPQHF. The CDR3 DNA reads as TGTGCCAGCAGGTTTCACAATCAGCCCCAGCATTTT.

The chain links TRBV5-4 to TRBJ2-1; D could derive from TRBD1 or TRBD2 (5 bases each). The CDR3 loop spans 17 amino acids. Per germline, CDR1 SGHNT and CDR2 YYREEE (reference sequence). Trimming removed 1 base from V and 7 bases from J, with 21 bases in between. This chain's CDR3 is CASSLPFGSGNRNEQFF. The CDR3 DNA reads TGTGCCAGCAGCTTGCCTTTTGGAAGCGGCAACAGGAATGAGCAGTTCTTC.

The rearrangement uses TRBV4-2 and TRBJ2-2; 9 bases map to TRBD2. This CDR3 comprises 17 residues. Losses at the gene ends were 4 bases for V and 7 bases for J; bases not matched to a gene: 13. Germline CDR1 and CDR2: LGHNA and YNFKEQ. This CDR3 reads CASSLRGLAGWDGELFF. The CDR3 coding sequence is TGTGCCAGCAGCCTACGGGGGCTAGCGGGGTGGGACGGGGAGCTGTTTTTT.

V is TRBV19 and J is TRBJ2-5; D not resolved. This CDR3 has 15 amino acids. Germline-derived CDR1 and CDR2 are LNHDA and SQIVND (reference sequence). Trimming took off 3 bases at V and 4 bases at J, with 15 bases between the two ends. The CDR3, as DNA: TGTGCCAGTAGTATCATGGGGTCAGGCGGAGAGACCCAGTACTTC. Amino acids: CASSIMGSGGETQYF.

The chain employs TRBV2 and TRBJ2-3, with 10 nucleotides matching TRBD2. CDR3 size: 19 residues. The V and J ends lost 2 bases and 2 bases, in that order; junction bases with no gene match: 13. Germline V gene sequence: CDR1 SNHLY, CDR2 FYNNEI. In DNA form, the CDR3 reads TGTGCCAGCAGTGAATTTGGCCTAGCGGGGGCCCCAGCCACAGATACGCAGTATTTT. It encodes CASSEFGLAGAPATDTQYF.

The V gene is TRBV30, the J gene TRBJ1-2; D call uncertain. Trimming pared 8 bases from V and 1 base from J, leaving 14 bases between. CDR3 length equals 13 residues. The germline V gene has CDR1 GTSNPN and CDR2 SVGIG (reference sequence). This CDR3 is CARLVAGNYGYTF. CDR3 DNA: TGTGCCCGGCTGGTAGCGGGTAACTATGGCTACACCTTC.